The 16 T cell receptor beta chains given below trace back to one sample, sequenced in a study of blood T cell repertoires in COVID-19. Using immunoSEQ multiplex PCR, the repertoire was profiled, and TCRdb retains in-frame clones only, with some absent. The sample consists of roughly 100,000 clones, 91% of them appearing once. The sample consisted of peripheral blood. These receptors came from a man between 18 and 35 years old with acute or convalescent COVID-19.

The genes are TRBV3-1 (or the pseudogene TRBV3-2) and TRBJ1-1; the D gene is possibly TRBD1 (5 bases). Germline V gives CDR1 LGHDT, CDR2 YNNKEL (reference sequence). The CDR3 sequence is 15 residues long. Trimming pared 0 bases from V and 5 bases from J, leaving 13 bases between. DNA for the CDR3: TGTGCCAGCAGCCAAGAAGTAGTGGCAGGGACTGAAGCTTTCTTT. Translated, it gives CASSQEVVAGTEAFF.

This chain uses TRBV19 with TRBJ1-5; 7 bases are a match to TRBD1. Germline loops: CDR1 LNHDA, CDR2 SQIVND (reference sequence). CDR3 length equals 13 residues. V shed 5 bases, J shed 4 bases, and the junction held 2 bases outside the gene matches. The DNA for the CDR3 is TGTGCCAGTAGTCCGGGACAGAATCAGCCCCAGCATTTT. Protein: CASSPGQNQPQHF.

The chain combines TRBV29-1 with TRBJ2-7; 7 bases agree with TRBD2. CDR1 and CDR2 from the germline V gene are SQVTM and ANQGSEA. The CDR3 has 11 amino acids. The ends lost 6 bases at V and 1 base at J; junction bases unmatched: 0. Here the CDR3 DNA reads TGCAGCGTGGGGGGGTCCTACGAGCAGTACTTC. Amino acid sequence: CSVGGSYEQYF.

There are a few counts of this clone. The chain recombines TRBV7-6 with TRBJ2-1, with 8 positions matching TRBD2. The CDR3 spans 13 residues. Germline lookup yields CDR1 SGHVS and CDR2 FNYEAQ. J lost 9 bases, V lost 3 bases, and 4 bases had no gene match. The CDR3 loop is CASSFGGDIEQFF. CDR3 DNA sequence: TGTGCCAGCAGCTTCGGGGGGGATATTGAGCAGTTCTTC.

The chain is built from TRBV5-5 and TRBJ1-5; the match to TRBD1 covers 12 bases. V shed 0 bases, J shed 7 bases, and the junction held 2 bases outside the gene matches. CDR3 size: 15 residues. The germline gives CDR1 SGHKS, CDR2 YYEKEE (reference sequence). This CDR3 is CASSLGGQGAQPQHF. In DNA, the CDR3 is TGTGCCAGCAGCTTGGGGGGACAGGGGGCCCAGCCCCAGCATTTT.

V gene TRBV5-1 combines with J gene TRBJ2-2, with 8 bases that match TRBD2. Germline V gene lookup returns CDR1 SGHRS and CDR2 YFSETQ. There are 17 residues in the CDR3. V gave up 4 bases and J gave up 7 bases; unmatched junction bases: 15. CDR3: CASSPPGAGDVSGELFF. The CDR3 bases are TGCGCCAGCAGCCCCCCAGGAGCGGGGGACGTCAGCGGGGAGCTGTTTTTT.

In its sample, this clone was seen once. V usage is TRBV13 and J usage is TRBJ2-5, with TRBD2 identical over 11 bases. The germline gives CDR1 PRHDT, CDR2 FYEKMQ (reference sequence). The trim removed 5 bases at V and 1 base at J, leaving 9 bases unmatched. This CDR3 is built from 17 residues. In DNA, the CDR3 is TGTGCCAGCAGCCCCCGAGGGACTAGCGGCGCCCAAGAGACCCAGTACTTC. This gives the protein CASSPRGTSGAQETQYF.

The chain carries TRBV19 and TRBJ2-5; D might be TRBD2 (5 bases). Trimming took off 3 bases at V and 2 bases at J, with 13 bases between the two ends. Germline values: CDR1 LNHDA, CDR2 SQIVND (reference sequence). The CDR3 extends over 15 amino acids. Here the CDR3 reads CASSMAKTGQETQYF. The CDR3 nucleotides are TGTGCCAGTAGTATGGCGAAGACGGGACAAGAGACCCAGTACTTC.

CDR3: CAWYIRTGVTGELFF. CDR3 coding DNA: TGTGCCTGGTACATCCGGACAGGGGTCACCGGGGAGCTGTTTTTT. The rearrangement joins TRBV30 to TRBJ2-2, with 9 bases identical to TRBD1. V lost 5 bases, J lost 4 bases, and 8 bases stayed unmatched. The germline gives CDR1 GTSNPN, CDR2 SVGIG (reference sequence). The length of the CDR3 is 15 residues.

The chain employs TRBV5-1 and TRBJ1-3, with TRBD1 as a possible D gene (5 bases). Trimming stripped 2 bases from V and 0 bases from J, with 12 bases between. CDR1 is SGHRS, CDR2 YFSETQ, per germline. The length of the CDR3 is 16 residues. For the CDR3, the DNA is TGCGCCAGCAGCTTTGACAGCTCTAACTCTGGAAACACCATATATTTT. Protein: CASSFDSSNSGNTIYF.

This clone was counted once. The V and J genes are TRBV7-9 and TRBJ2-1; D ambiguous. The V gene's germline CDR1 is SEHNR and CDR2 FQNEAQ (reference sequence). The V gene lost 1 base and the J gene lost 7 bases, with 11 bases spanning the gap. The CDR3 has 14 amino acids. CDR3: CASSLELRENEQFF. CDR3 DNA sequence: TGTGCCAGCAGCTTAGAACTTAGAGAGAATGAGCAGTTCTTC.

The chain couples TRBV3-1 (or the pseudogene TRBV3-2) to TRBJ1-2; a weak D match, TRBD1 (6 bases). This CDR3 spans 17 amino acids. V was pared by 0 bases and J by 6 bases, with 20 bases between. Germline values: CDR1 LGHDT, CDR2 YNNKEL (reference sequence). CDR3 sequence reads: CASSQDYGEGVGNGYTF. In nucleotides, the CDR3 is TGTGCCAGCAGCCAAGATTACGGGGAGGGGGTAGGAAATGGCTACACCTTC.

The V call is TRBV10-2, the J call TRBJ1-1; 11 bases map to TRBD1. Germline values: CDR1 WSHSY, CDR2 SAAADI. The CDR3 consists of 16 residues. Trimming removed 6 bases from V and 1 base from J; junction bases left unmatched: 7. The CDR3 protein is CASSRRTGGQNTEAFF. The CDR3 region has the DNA TGCGCCAGCAGCCGAAGGACAGGGGGCCAGAACACTGAAGCTTTCTTT.

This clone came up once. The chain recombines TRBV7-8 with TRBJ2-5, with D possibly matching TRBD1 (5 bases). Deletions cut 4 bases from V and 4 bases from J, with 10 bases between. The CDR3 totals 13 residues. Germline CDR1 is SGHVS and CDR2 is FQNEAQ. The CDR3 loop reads CASSSNRGETQYF. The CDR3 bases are TGTGCCAGCAGCTCAAATAGGGGAGAGACCCAGTACTTC.

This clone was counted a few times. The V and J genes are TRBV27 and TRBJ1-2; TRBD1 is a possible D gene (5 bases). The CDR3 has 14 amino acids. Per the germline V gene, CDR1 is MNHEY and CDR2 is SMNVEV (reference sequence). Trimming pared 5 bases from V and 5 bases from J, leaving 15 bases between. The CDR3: CASSPEGVWYGYTF. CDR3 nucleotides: TGTGCCAGCAGTCCCGAAGGGGTATGGTATGGCTACACCTTC.

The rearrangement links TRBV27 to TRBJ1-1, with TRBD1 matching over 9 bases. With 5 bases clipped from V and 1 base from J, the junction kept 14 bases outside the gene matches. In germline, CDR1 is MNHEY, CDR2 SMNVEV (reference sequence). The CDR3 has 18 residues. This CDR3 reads CASSPMGQGLDSNTEAFF. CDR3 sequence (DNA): TGTGCCAGCAGTCCAATGGGACAGGGCTTGGATTCGAACACTGAAGCTTTCTTT.